This T cell receptor (beta chain) is from a study of blood T cell repertoires in COVID-19. The CDR3 is 14 residues long. Deletions cut 0 bases from V and 6 bases from J, with 12 bases between. Germline assignment: CDR1 MNHEY and CDR2 SVGAGI. Generated by immunoSEQ multiplex PCR, the TCRdb table keeps only in-frame clones and is missing some. The sample holds tens of thousands of clones, roughly 74% seen once. The V call is TRBV6-5, the J call TRBJ2-7, with D perhaps matching TRBD2 (6 bases). This TCR was recovered from a man aged 70-80 years with COVID-19, enrolled during active disease. Input material: peripheral blood. The CDR3 DNA is TGTGCCAGCAGTTACTCGAATGGAGGGACCGAGCAGTACTTC. It specifies CASSYSNGGTEQYF.